Sequencing of this TCR beta chain was carried out in a study of blood T cell repertoires in COVID-19. Study at large: The United States, Italy and Spain were the sources of the acute and convalescent COVID-19 samples. Sources were T cells, B-cell-depleted T cells, or PBMCs; the material itself was cDNA or gDNA.

As handled by the study authors: Reference gene primer amplification yielded estimated nucleated cell counts. The assay was immunoSEQ multiplex PCR, and TCRdb's table has in-frame clones only and misses some. V and J calls plus clone size are reproduced from that table; the DNA served to infer D and trimming. The table shows about 140,000 clones, with 80% to 90% occurring only once. The ends were cut back, 5 bases at V and 6 bases at J, with 17 bases in the middle. Germline V CDR1 and CDR2: SGHTA, FQGTGA. The CDR3 is made up of 15 amino acids. The sample consisted of peripheral blood. The sequence was collected from a woman aged 55-75 years with acute or convalescent COVID-19. The chain combines TRBV7-3 with TRBJ2-1; D may be TRBD2 (7 bases). The CDR3 DNA reads TGTGCCAGCAGCACCCCTGGCGCGGGGGCCAATGAGCAGTTCTTC. Its protein product is CASSTPGAGANEQFF.